This entry lists 14 T cell receptor beta chains sequenced from one sample in a study of OX40 agonist ivuxolimab in advanced cancers. TCRdb's copy holds only in-frame clones and misses some; the assay was immunoSEQ multiplex PCR. The repertoire holds more than 55,000 clones, over 80% seen once, with about 4.3% in the top ten. Source: CD4+ or CD8+ T cells sorted from blood, taken in a trial of the OX40 agonist ivuxolimab. These receptors all come from an adult with an advanced solid tumor such as melanoma, head and neck, liver or kidney cancer.

This clone appeared a single time. The rearrangement links TRBV6-5 to TRBJ1-6; 10 bases map to TRBD1. Germline V gene data show CDR1 as MNHEY and CDR2 as SVGAGI. The CDR3 contains 15 residues. Germline trimming cut 5 bases from V and 7 bases from J; bases unmatched to any gene: 5. As DNA, the CDR3 is TGTGCCAGCAGTAACGACAGGGGGCGAAATTCACCCCTCCACTTT. This codes for CASSNDRGRNSPLHF.

The chain couples TRBV25-1 to TRBJ2-1; 7 bases fit TRBD1. Germline V gene lookup returns CDR1 MGHDK and CDR2 SYGVNS. This CDR3 is built from 16 residues. J lost 3 bases, V lost 3 bases, and 8 bases had no gene match. The CDR3 nucleotides read TGTGCCAGCAGTGAGCAGGACAGGACCCTCTACAATGAGCAGTTCTTC. Protein product: CASSEQDRTLYNEQFF. Drawing the rest from reference TRBV25-1 and TRBJ2-1, the complete variable domain is EADIYQTPRYLVIGTGKKITLECSQTMGHDKMYWYQQDPGMELHLIHYSYGVNSTEKGDLSSESTVSRIRTEHFPLTLESARPSHTSQYLCASSEQDRTLYNEQFFGPGTRLTVL.

The chain uses TRBV5-1 and TRBJ1-4, with D possibly matching TRBD1 (5 bases). Germline V gives CDR1 SGHRS, CDR2 YFSETQ. This CDR3 has 15 residues. Trimming removed 0 bases from V and 4 bases from J, with 10 bases in between. The CDR3 DNA reads as TGCGCCAGCAGCTTGGATCCAGGGTATAATGAAAAACTGTTTTTT. This sequence encodes CASSLDPGYNEKLFF. The whole variable domain, remainder taken from reference TRBV5-1 and TRBJ1-4, is KAGVTQTPRYLIKTRGQQVTLSCSPISGHRSVSWYQQTPGQGLQFLFEYFSETQRNKGNFPGRFSGRQFSNSRSEMNVSTLELGDSALYLCASSLDPGYNEKLFFGSGTQLSVL.

The V gene is TRBV28, the J gene TRBJ2-5; tentatively, D is TRBD2 (5 bases). Looked up from germline, CDR1 is MDHEN and CDR2 is SYDVKM. Trimming stripped 3 bases from V and 5 bases from J, with 10 bases between. The CDR3 extends over 13 amino acids. CDR3 sequence (DNA): TGTGCCAGCAGTTTGCCGGGGTGGGAGACCCAGTACTTC. It translates to CASSLPGWETQYF.

The V call is TRBV5-4, the J call TRBJ2-7; 10 bases are shared with TRBD2. Germline lookup yields CDR1 SGHNT and CDR2 YYREEE (reference sequence). The CDR3 spans 15 residues. V lost 3 bases to trimming and J lost 5 bases; unmatched junction nucleotides: 8. The CDR3 coding sequence is TGTGCCAGCAGCTCGAAAGCGGGGGGGCGCGACGAGCAGTACTTC. Encoded protein: CASSSKAGGRDEQYF.

The chain uses TRBV6-5 and TRBJ2-1; D unresolved. V dropped 5 bases and J dropped 10 bases, with 12 bases sitting between them. CDR3 length equals 12 residues. Germline V CDR1 and CDR2: MNHEY, SVGAGI. This CDR3 is CASSSLRLEQFF. Written as DNA, the CDR3 is TGTGCCAGCAGTAGCCTTCGACTCGAGCAGTTCTTC.

The genes are TRBV29-1 and TRBJ1-5; 9 bases align to TRBD1. This CDR3 comprises 13 residues. V dropped 6 bases and J dropped 5; count of bases not matched to a gene: 5. The V gene's germline CDR1 is SQVTM and CDR2 ANQGSEA. In DNA, the CDR3 is TGCAGCGTGGCAACAGGGGGCGATCAGCCCCAGCATTTT. Its protein is CSVATGGDQPQHF.

This chain connects TRBV30 to TRBJ2-1; unclear D gene. Trimming pared 5 bases from V and 0 bases from J, leaving 8 bases between. This CDR3 comprises 13 residues. The germline CDR1 and CDR2 sequences are GTSNPN and SVGIG (reference sequence). The CDR3 coding sequence is TGTGCCTGGGAGCAGAGCTCCTACAATGAGCAGTTCTTC. Protein: CAWEQSSYNEQFF. The whole variable domain, filled in from reference TRBV30 and TRBJ2-1, reads SQTIHQWPATLVQPVGSPLSLECTVEGTSNPNLYWYRQAAGRGLQLLFYSVGIGQISSEVPQNLSASRPQDRQFILSSKKLLLSDSGFYLCAWEQSSYNEQFFGPGTRLTVL.

This clone was picked up a small number of times. The chain links TRBV19 to TRBJ1-5; 7 bases are shared with TRBD1. Germline trimming cut 10 bases from V and 9 bases from J; bases unmatched to any gene: 12. The CDR3 is 13 residues long. The germline V gene has CDR1 LNHDA and CDR2 SQIVND (reference sequence). CDR3 sequence: CAIGGQVDGPQHF. CDR3 nucleotides: TGTGCCATAGGAGGACAGGTCGACGGGCCCCAGCATTTT.

This chain links TRBV27 with TRBJ2-6, with a tentative D call TRBD1 (6 bases). This CDR3 is 18 amino acids long. Per the germline V gene, CDR1 is MNHEY and CDR2 is SMNVEV (reference sequence). Trimming cost V 0 bases and J 0 bases, with 12 bases left between them. CDR3 region: CASSLSGQGRSGANVLTF. Written as DNA, the CDR3 is TGTGCCAGCAGTTTATCTGGCCAGGGGCGCTCTGGGGCCAACGTCCTGACTTTC.

The chain couples TRBV28 to TRBJ1-4; TRBD1 agrees at 7 bases. The CDR3 is 14 amino acids. From germline, CDR1 is MDHEN and CDR2 SYDVKM. V trimming: 4 bases; J trimming: 2 bases; junction bases outside the gene matches: 1. The CDR3 nucleotides read TGTGCCAGCAGTTACAGGGGCACTAATGAAAAACTGTTTTTT. This gives the protein CASSYRGTNEKLFF.

This sequence joins TRBV5-5 and TRBJ1-2; D may be TRBD1 (5 bases). V shed 5 bases and J shed 3 bases, with 11 bases lying between them. Germline CDR1 and CDR2: SGHKS and YYEKEE (reference sequence). This CDR3 is 13 amino acids long. The chain's CDR3 is CASRQVGDYGYTF. In DNA form, the CDR3 reads TGTGCCAGCAGACAGGTTGGAGACTATGGCTACACCTTC.

The chain joins TRBV19 to TRBJ2-1, with 7 positions matching TRBD1. This CDR3 has 16 residues. The V and J ends lost 3 bases and 5 bases, in that order; junction bases with no gene match: 10. Germline CDR1 and CDR2: LNHDA and SQIVND (reference sequence). The CDR3 here is CASSIFGRGTDNEQFF. CDR3 nucleotides: TGTGCCAGTAGTATTTTCGGCAGGGGGACAGACAATGAGCAGTTCTTC.

The V and J genes are TRBV6-5 and TRBJ2-6; 9 bases are a match to TRBD2. With 6 bases clipped from V and 6 bases from J, the junction kept 3 bases outside the gene matches. CDR1 is MNHEY, CDR2 SVGAGI, per germline. The CDR3 spans 14 residues. The CDR3 DNA is TGTGCCAGCAGCAAGCGGGGGGTGGCCAACGTCCTGACTTTC. Translating gives CASSKRGVANVLTF.